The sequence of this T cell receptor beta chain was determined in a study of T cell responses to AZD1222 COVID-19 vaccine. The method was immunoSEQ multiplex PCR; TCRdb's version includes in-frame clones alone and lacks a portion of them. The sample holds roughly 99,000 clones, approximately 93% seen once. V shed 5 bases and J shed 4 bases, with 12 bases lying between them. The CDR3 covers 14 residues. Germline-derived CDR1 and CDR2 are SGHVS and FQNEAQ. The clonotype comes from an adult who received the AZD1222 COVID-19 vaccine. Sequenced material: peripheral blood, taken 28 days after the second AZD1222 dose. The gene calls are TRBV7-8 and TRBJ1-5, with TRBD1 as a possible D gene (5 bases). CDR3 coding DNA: TGTGCCAGCAGCGTCCGGTGGACAAATCAGCCCCAGCATTTT. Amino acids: CASSVRWTNQPQHF. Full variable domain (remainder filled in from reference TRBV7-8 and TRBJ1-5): GAGVSQSPRYKVAKRGQDVALRCDPISGHVSLFWYQQALGQGPEFLTYFQNEAQLDKSGLPSDRFFAERPEGSVSTLKIQRTQQEDSAVYLCASSVRWTNQPQHFGDGTRLSIL.